Listed here is a single T cell receptor beta chain. Its antigen is unknown. Vbeta (60) and Jbeta (13) primers were used in the PCR. Sequencing was performed with immunoSEQ multiplex PCR; in TCRdb, only in-frame clones are kept and a portion is missing. The sample holds over 95,000 clones; 74% are singletons and the top ten take about 2%. This sample stems from a study of cytomegalovirus exposure and HLA in healthy donors. Study findings and constraints: The study recorded 150 to 200 TCR beta chains that were cytomegalovirus-associated.

CDR1 is SQVTM and CDR2 is ANQGSEA in the germline V gene. Between the trimmed V and J ends, which lost 4 bases and 10 bases, there was a span of 13 bases. CDR3 length: 12 amino acids. Donors likely had unrecorded immune exposures despite being nominally healthy when sampled. The chain employs TRBV29-1 and TRBJ2-2; a possible D gene is TRBD2 (5 bases). The receptor was isolated from a human donor in good health. The specimen was PBMCs. The DNA of the CDR3 is TGCAGCGTTGGAGCGGCAGAGGCGGAGCTGTTTTTT. Protein product: CSVGAAEAELFF.